This T cell receptor (beta chain) was profiled in a study of cytomegalovirus exposure and HLA in healthy donors. At the level of the study: A subsequent analysis reported that the 95 to 150 validation repertoires were produced on the same platform that had also been used for the roughly 670 first-cohort repertoires.

A remark on this clone: Its antigen is not known.

TCRdb's copy holds only in-frame clones and misses some; the assay was immunoSEQ multiplex PCR. The sample yields 200,000 or so clones, 84% seen once. Study findings and constraints: The study flagged 150 to 200 TCR beta chains as cytomegalovirus-associated. With high specificity and sensitivity, the classifier reportedly diagnosed cytomegalovirus status.

V was pared by 5 bases and J by 3 bases, with 6 bases of the junction left unmatched. Germline CDR1 SEHNR, CDR2 FQNEAQ (reference sequence). The CDR3 totals 15 residues. The rearrangement uses TRBV7-9 and TRBJ1-4; 7 bases agree with TRBD1. This sequence was found in a man younger than 35 in good health and CMV-seropositive. The sequenced material came from PBMCs. This CDR3 reads CASSVGDSSNEKLFF. The CDR3 DNA sequence: TGTGCCAGCAGCGTAGGGGACAGCTCTAATGAAAAACTGTTTTTT.